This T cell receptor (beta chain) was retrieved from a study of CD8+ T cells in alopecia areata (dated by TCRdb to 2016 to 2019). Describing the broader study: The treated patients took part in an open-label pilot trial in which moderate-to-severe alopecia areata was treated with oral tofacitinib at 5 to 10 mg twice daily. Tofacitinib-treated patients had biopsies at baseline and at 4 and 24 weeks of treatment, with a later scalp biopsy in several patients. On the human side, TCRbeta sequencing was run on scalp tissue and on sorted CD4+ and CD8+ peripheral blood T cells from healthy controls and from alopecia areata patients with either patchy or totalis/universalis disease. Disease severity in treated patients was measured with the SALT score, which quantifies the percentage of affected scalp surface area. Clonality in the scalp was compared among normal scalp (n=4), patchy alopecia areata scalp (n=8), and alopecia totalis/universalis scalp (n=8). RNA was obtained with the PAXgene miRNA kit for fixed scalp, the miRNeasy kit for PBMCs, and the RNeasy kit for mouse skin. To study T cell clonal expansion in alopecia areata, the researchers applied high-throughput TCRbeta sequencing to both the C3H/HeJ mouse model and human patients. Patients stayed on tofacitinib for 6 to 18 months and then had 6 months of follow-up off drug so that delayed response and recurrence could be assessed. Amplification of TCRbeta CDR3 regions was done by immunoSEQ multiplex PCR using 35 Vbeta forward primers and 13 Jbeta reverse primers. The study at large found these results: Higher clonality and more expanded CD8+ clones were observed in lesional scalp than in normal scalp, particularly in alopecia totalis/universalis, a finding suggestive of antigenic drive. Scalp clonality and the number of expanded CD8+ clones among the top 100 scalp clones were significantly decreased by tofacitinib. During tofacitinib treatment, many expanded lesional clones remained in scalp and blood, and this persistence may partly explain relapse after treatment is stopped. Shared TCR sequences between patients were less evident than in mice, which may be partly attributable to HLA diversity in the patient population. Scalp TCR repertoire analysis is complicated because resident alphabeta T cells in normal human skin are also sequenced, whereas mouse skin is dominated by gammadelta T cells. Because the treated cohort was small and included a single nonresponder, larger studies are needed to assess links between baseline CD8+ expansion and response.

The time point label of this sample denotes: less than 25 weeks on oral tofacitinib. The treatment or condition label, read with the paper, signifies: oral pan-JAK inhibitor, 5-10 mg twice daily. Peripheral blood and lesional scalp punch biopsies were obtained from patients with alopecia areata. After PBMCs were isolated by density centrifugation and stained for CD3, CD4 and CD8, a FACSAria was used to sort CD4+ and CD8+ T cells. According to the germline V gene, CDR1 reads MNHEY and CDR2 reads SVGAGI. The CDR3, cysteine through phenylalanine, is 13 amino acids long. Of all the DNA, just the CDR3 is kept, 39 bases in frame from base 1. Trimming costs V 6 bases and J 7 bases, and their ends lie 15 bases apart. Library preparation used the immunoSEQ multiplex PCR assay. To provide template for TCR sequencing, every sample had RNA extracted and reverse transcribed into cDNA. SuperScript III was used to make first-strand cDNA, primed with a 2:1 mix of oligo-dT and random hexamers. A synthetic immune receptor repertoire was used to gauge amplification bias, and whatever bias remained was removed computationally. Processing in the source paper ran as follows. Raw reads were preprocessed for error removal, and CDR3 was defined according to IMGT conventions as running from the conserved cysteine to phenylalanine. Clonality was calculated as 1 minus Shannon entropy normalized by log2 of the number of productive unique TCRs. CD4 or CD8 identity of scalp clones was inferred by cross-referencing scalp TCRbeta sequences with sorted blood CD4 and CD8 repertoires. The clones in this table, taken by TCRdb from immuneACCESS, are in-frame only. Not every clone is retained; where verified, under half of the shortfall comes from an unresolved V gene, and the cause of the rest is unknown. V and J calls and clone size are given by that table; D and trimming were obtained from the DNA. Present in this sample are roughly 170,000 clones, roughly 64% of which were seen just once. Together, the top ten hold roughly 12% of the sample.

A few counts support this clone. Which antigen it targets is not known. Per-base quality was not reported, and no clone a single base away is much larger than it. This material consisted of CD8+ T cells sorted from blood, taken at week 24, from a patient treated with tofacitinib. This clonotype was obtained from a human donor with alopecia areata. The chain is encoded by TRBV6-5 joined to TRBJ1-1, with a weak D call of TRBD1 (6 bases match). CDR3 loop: CASSPRGRGEAFF. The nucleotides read TGTGCCAGCAGCCCCAGGGGAAGGGGTGAAGCTTTCTTT.